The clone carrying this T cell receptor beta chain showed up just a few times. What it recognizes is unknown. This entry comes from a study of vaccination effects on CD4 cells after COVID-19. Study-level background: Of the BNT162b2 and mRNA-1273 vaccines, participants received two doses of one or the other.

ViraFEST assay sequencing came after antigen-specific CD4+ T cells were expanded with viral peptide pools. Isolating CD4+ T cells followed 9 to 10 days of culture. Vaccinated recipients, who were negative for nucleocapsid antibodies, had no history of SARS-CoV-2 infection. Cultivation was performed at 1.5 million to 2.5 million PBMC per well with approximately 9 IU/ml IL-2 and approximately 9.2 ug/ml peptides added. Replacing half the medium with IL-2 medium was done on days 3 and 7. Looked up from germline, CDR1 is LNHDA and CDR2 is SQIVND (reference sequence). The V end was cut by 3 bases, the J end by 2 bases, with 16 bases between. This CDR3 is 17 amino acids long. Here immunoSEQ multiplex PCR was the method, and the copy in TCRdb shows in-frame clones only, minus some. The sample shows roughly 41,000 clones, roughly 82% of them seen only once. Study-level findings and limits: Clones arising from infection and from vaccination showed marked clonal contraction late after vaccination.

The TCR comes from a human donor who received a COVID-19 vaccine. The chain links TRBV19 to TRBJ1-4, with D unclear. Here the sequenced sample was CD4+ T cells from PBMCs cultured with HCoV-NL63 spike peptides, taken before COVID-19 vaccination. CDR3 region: CASSIEPPGGTNEKLFF. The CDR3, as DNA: TGTGCCAGTAGTATCGAGCCCCCGGGCGGTACTAATGAAAAACTGTTTTTT.